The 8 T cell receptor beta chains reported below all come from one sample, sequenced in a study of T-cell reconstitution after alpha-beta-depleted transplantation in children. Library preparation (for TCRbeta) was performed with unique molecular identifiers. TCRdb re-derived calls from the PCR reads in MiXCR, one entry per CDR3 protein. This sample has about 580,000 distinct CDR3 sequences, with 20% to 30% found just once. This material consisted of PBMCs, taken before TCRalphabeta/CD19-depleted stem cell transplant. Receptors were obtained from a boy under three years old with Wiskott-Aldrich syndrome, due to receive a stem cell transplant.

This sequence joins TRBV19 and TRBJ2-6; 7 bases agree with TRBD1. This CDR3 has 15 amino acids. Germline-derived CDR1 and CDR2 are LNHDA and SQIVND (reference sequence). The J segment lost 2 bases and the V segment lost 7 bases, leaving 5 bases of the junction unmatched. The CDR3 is CASTTGNTGANVLTF. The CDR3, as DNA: TGTGCCAGTACGACAGGGAACACTGGGGCCAACGTCCTGACTTTC.

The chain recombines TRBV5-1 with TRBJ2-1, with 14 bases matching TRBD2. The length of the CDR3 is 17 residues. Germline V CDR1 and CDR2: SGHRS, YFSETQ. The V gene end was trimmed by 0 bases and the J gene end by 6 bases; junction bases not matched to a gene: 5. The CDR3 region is CASSLGPGLAGVNEQFF. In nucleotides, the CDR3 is TGCGCCAGCAGCTTGGGCCCGGGACTAGCGGGAGTCAATGAGCAGTTCTTC.

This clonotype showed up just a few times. CDR3 nucleotides: TGTGCCAGCAGCTATTCGGCTCTGGGGGATACGCAGTATTTT. Translated, it gives CASSYSALGDTQYF. The chain employs TRBV7-7 and TRBJ2-3; no clear D. CDR1 is SSHAT, CDR2 FNYEAQ, per germline (reference sequence). The CDR3 sequence is 14 residues long. Trimming removed 4 bases from V and 6 bases from J, with 14 bases in between.

CDR3 sequence: CASSPRWGDEQFF. Written as DNA, the CDR3 is TGTGCCAGCAGCCCGAGGTGGGGGGATGAGCAGTTCTTC. The V gene is TRBV7-3, the J gene TRBJ2-1, with D maybe TRBD2 (6 bases). This CDR3 has 13 residues. With 5 bases removed from V and 8 bases from J, the gap between germline ends came to 13 bases. CDR1 SGHTA and CDR2 FQGTGA come from the germline V gene.

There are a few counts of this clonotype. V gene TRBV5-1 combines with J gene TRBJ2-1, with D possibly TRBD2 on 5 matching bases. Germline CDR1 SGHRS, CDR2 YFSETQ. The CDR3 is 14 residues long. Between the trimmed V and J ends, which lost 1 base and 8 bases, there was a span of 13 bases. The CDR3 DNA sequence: TGCGCCAGCAGCTTGAATGACTATAGACATGAGCAGTTCTTC. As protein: CASSLNDYRHEQFF.

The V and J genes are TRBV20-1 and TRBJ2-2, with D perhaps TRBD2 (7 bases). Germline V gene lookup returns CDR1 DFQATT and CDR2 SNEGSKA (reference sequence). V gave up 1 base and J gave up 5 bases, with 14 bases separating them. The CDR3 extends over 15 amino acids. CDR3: CSARGAGAGTGELFF. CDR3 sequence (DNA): TGCAGTGCTAGAGGCGCGGGGGCAGGGACCGGGGAGCTGTTTTTT.

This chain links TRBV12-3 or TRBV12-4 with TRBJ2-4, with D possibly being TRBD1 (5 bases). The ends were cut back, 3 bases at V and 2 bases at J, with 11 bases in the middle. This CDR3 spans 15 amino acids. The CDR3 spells CASSFLGRTKNIQYF. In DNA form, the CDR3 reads TGTGCCAGCAGTTTTTTGGGGCGTACCAAAAACATTCAGTACTTC.

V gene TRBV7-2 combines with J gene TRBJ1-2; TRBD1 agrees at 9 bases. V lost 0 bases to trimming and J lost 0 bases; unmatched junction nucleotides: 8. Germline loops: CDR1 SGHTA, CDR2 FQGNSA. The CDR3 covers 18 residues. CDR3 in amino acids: CASSLAGTGSQANYGYTF. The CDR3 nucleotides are TGTGCCAGCAGCTTAGCTGGGACAGGGTCTCAAGCTAACTATGGCTACACCTTC.